This T cell receptor (beta chain) was observed in a study of T cells after yellow fever vaccination. Findings and caveats of the study: Any FACS-sorted repertoire could hold abundant clonotypes that contaminate it from the bulk population. Although most clonotypes did not, a small share appeared in both CD4 and CD8 compartments.

This clonotype was observed many times. What it recognizes is unknown. TCRdb reanalysed the 5' RACE reads using MiXCR and keeps one entry per CDR3 protein. The table has 200,000 to 250,000 distinct CDR3 sequences, approximately 3.2% seen once. This CDR3 comprises 15 residues. Germline assignment: CDR1 SGHTA and CDR2 FQGNSA. The V and J ends lost 1 base and 9 bases, in that order; junction bases with no gene match: 7. The TCR originated in a man aged 18-30 years who received the YFV17D yellow fever vaccine. The material sequenced was CD4+ T cells sorted from PBMCs, taken 10 days after the yellow fever booster vaccination. This chain links TRBV7-2 with TRBJ1-5, with 9 bases that match TRBD1. The CDR3 sequence: CASSLEGTGPMPQHF. The CDR3 nucleotides are TGTGCCAGCAGCTTAGAGGGGACAGGGCCGATGCCCCAGCATTTT.